The rows below give T cell receptor beta chains drawn from one sample of a study of T cell repertoires in cytomegalovirus infection. TCRdb reanalysed the reads using MiXCR and keeps one entry per CDR3 protein. The repertoire holds about 260,000 distinct CDR3 sequences, about an eighth seen once, with roughly 8.7% in the top ten. Sequences were obtained from PBMCs. Source of these receptors: a human donor in good health (CMV status not recorded). Some clones in this sample may be carry-over from other donors' samples. Each CDR3 is given with its conserved first and last residue. Fields, in order: J gene, clone size, V gene, D gene, CDR3 protein, CDR3 DNA. The D gene is left open where the match is weak. Expanded clones get a size class; other rows say once, few or many, or leave the size out.

TRBJ2-7 | . | TRBV5-5 | TRBD2 | CASSLGLAGGLNEQYF | TGTGCCAGCAGCTTGGGACTAGCGGGAGGGCTTAACGAGCAGTACTTC
TRBJ1-6 | . | TRBV2 | . | CASIEDYNSPLHF | TGTGCCAGCATCGAGGATTATAATTCACCCCTCCACTTT
TRBJ2-3 | many | TRBV7-8 | . | CASSFIGFSTDTQYF | TGTGCCAGCAGCTTCATAGGATTTAGCACAGATACGCAGTATTTT
TRBJ2-2 | few | TRBV2 | . | CASSEQGMAGELFF | TGTGCCAGCAGTGAACAGGGGATGGCCGGGGAGCTGTTTTTT
TRBJ1-1 | few | TRBV5-4 | . | CASSRDGNEAFF | TGTGCCAGCAGCCGGGACGGAAATGAAGCTTTCTTT
TRBJ2-7 | many | TRBV12-3/TRBV12-4 | TRBD2 | CASSEWGGYEEQYF | TGTGCCAGCAGTGAATGGGGGGGGTATGAAGAGCAGTACTTC
TRBJ2-7 | many | TRBV28 | . | CASSPHPGNEQYF | TGTGCCAGCAGTCCCCATCCGGGCAACGAGCAGTACTTC
TRBJ2-1 | few | TRBV6-5 | TRBD2 | CASSRTSGRIYEQFF | TGTGCCAGCAGTAGAACTAGCGGGAGGATCTATGAGCAGTTCTTC
TRBJ2-1 | . | TRBV19 | TRBD2 | CASSLPPLAGAAYNEQFF | TGTGCCAGTAGTCTTCCTCCCCTAGCGGGAGCCGCATACAATGAGCAGTTCTTC
TRBJ1-5 | . | TRBV28 | . | CAESRDRYYQPQHF | TGTGCCGAGTCCCGGGACCGATATTATCAGCCCCAGCATTTT
TRBJ2-3 | many | TRBV7-2 | . | CASSLYGSGVDTQYF | TGTGCCAGCAGCTTATATGGGTCGGGGGTGGATACGCAGTATTTT
TRBJ1-5 | . | TRBV7-6 | . | CASSLMAGARNQPQHF | TGTGCCAGCAGCCTAATGGCAGGGGCCCGCAATCAGCCCCAGCATTTT
TRBJ2-7 | many | TRBV7-6 | . | CASSLENNGGYEQYF | TGTGCCAGCAGCTTAGAAAACAACGGGGGCTACGAGCAGTACTTC
TRBJ1-1 | many | TRBV20-1 | . | CSATWGYKNTEAFF | TGCAGTGCCACCTGGGGCTACAAAAACACTGAAGCTTTCTTT
TRBJ2-2 | few | TRBV4-2 | . | CASSQDKLSTGELFF | TGTGCCAGCAGCCAAGATAAACTATCCACCGGGGAGCTGTTTTTT
TRBJ1-1 | many | TRBV5-6 | . | CASSRYRDPDTEAFF | TGTGCCAGCAGCAGGTACAGGGACCCGGACACTGAAGCTTTCTTT
TRBJ2-4 | many | TRBV15 | . | CATSRDMDGKNIQYF | TGTGCCACCAGCAGAGATATGGACGGGAAAAACATTCAGTACTTC
TRBJ1-1 | many | TRBV12-3/TRBV12-4 | . | CASMVQVNTEAFF | TGTGCCAGCATGGTCCAGGTGAACACTGAAGCTTTCTTT
TRBJ2-7 | many | TRBV20-1 | TRBD2 | CSARDGTSGRFDSYEQYF | TGCAGTGCTAGAGACGGGACTAGCGGGAGGTTCGACTCCTACGAGCAGTACTTC
TRBJ2-5 | many | TRBV12-3/TRBV12-4 | . | CASSLARPSQETQYF | TGTGCCAGCAGTTTAGCTCGCCCCTCCCAAGAGACCCAGTACTTC
TRBJ2-1 | . | TRBV3-1 | TRBD2 | CASSRGGNSGNEQFF | TGTGCCAGCAGCCGGGGGGGGAATTCGGGCAATGAGCAGTTCTTC
TRBJ2-7 | . | TRBV11-2 | . | CASTLGPYEQYF | TGTGCCAGCACCTTGGGTCCATACGAGCAGTACTTC
TRBJ1-5 | few | TRBV7-6 | TRBD1 | CASSLTGQQPQHF | TGTGCCAGCAGCTTGACAGGGCAGCAGCCCCAGCATTTT
TRBJ1-1 | . | TRBV14 | . | CASSLMIQGTEAFF | TGTGCCAGCAGCCTAATGATACAGGGCACTGAAGCTTTCTTT
TRBJ2-1 | few | TRBV5-6 | . | CASSLSRSSYNEQFF | TGTGCCAGCAGCTTGAGCAGGTCCTCCTACAATGAGCAGTTCTTC
TRBJ2-2 | many | TRBV7-9 | TRBD2 | CASSPRLAGITGELFF | TGTGCCAGCAGCCCGAGACTAGCGGGGATCACCGGGGAGCTGTTTTTT
TRBJ1-4 | . | TRBV2 | . | CASGQGEKLFF | TGTGCCAGTGGGCAGGGTGAAAAACTGTTTTTT
TRBJ1-2 | many | TRBV10-3 | TRBD1 | CAISEEWDSYGYTF | TGTGCCATCAGTGAGGAGTGGGACAGCTATGGCTACACCTTC